These T cell receptor beta chains were read from a single sample in a study of blood T cell repertoires in COVID-19. Profiling relied on immunoSEQ multiplex PCR, and the TCRdb table lists in-frame clones only, not all of them. In the table there are 200,000 or so clones, 84% of which are singletons. The sequenced sample consisted of PBMCs or T cells enriched from blood (not recorded which). Receptor source: a man between 60 and 75 years old who had recovered from COVID-19. Both conserved end residues are trimmed from each CDR3. The order of the fields is D gene, V gene, CDR3 protein. A D gene is named only where the DNA matches it firmly.

d_gene: TRBD1; v_gene: TRBV4-2; CDR3aa: ASSSHRDRGDEQY
d_gene: -; v_gene: TRBV19; CDR3aa: ASSIRGNGVSTEAF
d_gene: TRBD2; v_gene: TRBV27; CDR3aa: ASSFWRGGPSGELF
d_gene: -; v_gene: TRBV3-1/TRBV3-2; CDR3aa: ASSQDLLQVGGYT
d_gene: -; v_gene: TRBV5-1; CDR3aa: ASRLSRGETQY
d_gene: TRBD2; v_gene: TRBV7-2; CDR3aa: ASSQRGGAGELF
d_gene: -; v_gene: TRBV6-4; CDR3aa: ASSGTRVDGYT
d_gene: -; v_gene: TRBV19; CDR3aa: ASRTTRSSYEQY
d_gene: -; v_gene: TRBV4-1; CDR3aa: ASSQERQGLTPNT
d_gene: -; v_gene: TRBV2; CDR3aa: ASRSLGVQTQY
d_gene: TRBD2; v_gene: TRBV6-2/TRBV6-3; CDR3aa: ASSYSSSGGPTDTQY
d_gene: -; v_gene: TRBV3-1/TRBV3-2; CDR3aa: ASSQVRDGNTIY
d_gene: TRBD2; v_gene: TRBV4-2; CDR3aa: ASSQGSSGGVSFYEQY
d_gene: TRBD2; v_gene: TRBV7-2; CDR3aa: ATRVAGGVETQY
d_gene: -; v_gene: TRBV19; CDR3aa: ASSIGLGAGQETQY
d_gene: -; v_gene: TRBV30; CDR3aa: AWSVQNRPAGYT
d_gene: -; v_gene: TRBV5-1; CDR3aa: ASSGGGSNRFSEAF
d_gene: -; v_gene: TRBV24-1; CDR3aa: ATSDSTDSSEKLF
d_gene: TRBD2; v_gene: TRBV28; CDR3aa: ASSFDGAQRGHEQF
d_gene: -; v_gene: TRBV20-1; CDR3aa: SASGPTPGQPLYNEQF
d_gene: TRBD1; v_gene: TRBV20-1; CDR3aa: SAIDSGTANQPQH
d_gene: TRBD1; v_gene: TRBV5-6; CDR3aa: ASSSGQGGYGYT
d_gene: -; v_gene: TRBV6-5; CDR3aa: ARRWLSNQPQH
d_gene: -; v_gene: TRBV3-1/TRBV3-2; CDR3aa: ASSQGGFNSPLH
d_gene: TRBD2; v_gene: TRBV28; CDR3aa: ASSEHSGGARNEQF
d_gene: TRBD1; v_gene: TRBV5-1; CDR3aa: ASSEDRGPPLH
d_gene: -; v_gene: TRBV19; CDR3aa: ASSMARGYEQY
d_gene: -; v_gene: TRBV25-1; CDR3aa: ASSVGVGNTIY
d_gene: -; v_gene: TRBV7-6; CDR3aa: ASSKRDHQETQY
d_gene: -; v_gene: TRBV29-1; CDR3aa: SVLGGAGTATYEQY
d_gene: -; v_gene: TRBV5-1; CDR3aa: ASSPATGNTGELF
d_gene: TRBD1; v_gene: TRBV7-2; CDR3aa: ASSLSGTGVYEQY
d_gene: -; v_gene: TRBV11-3; CDR3aa: ASSAGEGGGNTIY
d_gene: -; v_gene: TRBV6-2/TRBV6-3; CDR3aa: ASSYPSYEQY
d_gene: -; v_gene: TRBV6-2/TRBV6-3; CDR3aa: ASSSIGTRSNTEAF
d_gene: -; v_gene: TRBV11-2; CDR3aa: ASSFTARGSTDTQY
d_gene: -; v_gene: TRBV11-3; CDR3aa: ASSPVGGREAF
d_gene: TRBD2; v_gene: TRBV3-1/TRBV3-2; CDR3aa: ASSQVLAGTNEQF
d_gene: -; v_gene: TRBV6-1; CDR3aa: ASSAGRVQETQY
d_gene: -; v_gene: TRBV19; CDR3aa: ASSIDSAGAGTGELF
d_gene: -; v_gene: TRBV4-3; CDR3aa: ASSQDGPGLTDTQY
d_gene: -; v_gene: TRBV27; CDR3aa: ATRLHSGVYEQY
d_gene: -; v_gene: TRBV19; CDR3aa: ASSLPGKYQPQH
d_gene: -; v_gene: TRBV29-1; CDR3aa: SVERQGGGLYNEQF
d_gene: TRBD1; v_gene: TRBV10-3; CDR3aa: AISDQGVGYGYT